The 16 T cell receptor beta chains reported below all come from one sample, sequenced in a study of T cell responses to AZD1222 COVID-19 vaccine. Profiling relied on immunoSEQ multiplex PCR, and the TCRdb table lists in-frame clones only, not all of them. The sample carries about 92,000 clones, more than 75% recorded once. The source was peripheral blood, collected on day 0 of AZD1222 vaccination. Every receptor here comes from an adult in good health.

The rearrangement joins TRBV18 to TRBJ1-6; 10 bases fit TRBD1. Germline CDR1 and CDR2: KGHSH and LQKENI. Unmatched junction bases numbered 5, after V lost 0 bases and J lost 9 bases. This CDR3 region has 16 residues. The CDR3 here is CASSPPGQGNSSPLHF. The CDR3 nucleotides read TGTGCCAGCTCACCACCGGGACAGGGGAATAGTTCACCCCTCCACTTT.

The chain couples TRBV3-1 (or the pseudogene TRBV3-2) to TRBJ1-1, with D maybe TRBD1 (5 bases). V lost 1 base, J lost 5 bases, and 11 bases lay in between. In germline, CDR1 is LGHDT, CDR2 YNNKEL (reference sequence). The CDR3 consists of 14 residues. The CDR3 bases are TGTGCCAGCAGCCAAGGATTGGGGGGGACTGAAGCTTTCTTT. Its translation is CASSQGLGGTEAFF.

V usage is TRBV7-9 and J usage is TRBJ2-4; no clear D. The CDR3 consists of 15 residues. Germline V gene sequence: CDR1 SEHNR, CDR2 FQNEAQ (reference sequence). V lost 2 bases and J lost 3, with 11 bases in between. CDR3 sequence reads: CASSLSPEGKNIQYF. DNA of the CDR3: TGTGCCAGCAGCTTAAGTCCAGAAGGCAAAAACATTCAGTACTTC.

The V and J genes are TRBV11-3 and TRBJ2-2; the D gene is possibly TRBD1 (5 bases). The CDR3 has 14 amino acids. Germline CDR1 SGHNT, CDR2 YENEEA. V was pared by 6 bases and J by 3 bases, with 11 bases between. CDR3 nucleotides: TGTGCCAGCAGTATAGGGGCACACACCGGGGAGCTGTTTTTT. Its translation is CASSIGAHTGELFF.

The chain links TRBV6-1 to TRBJ1-5; D call uncertain. The V gene lost 0 bases and the J gene lost 2 bases, with 8 bases spanning the gap. The CDR3 consists of 15 residues. Germline V gives CDR1 MNHNS, CDR2 SASEGT. In DNA, the CDR3 is TGTGCCAGCAGTGAAGCAGGCGTACGCAATCAGCCCCAGCATTTT. Translation gives CASSEAGVRNQPQHF.

The rearrangement joins TRBV6-5 to TRBJ1-6; a weak D match, TRBD1 (5 bases). From germline, CDR1 is MNHEY and CDR2 SVGAGI. This CDR3 spans 14 amino acids. The ends were cut back, 5 bases at V and 8 bases at J, with 13 bases in the middle. CDR3 protein: CASSPGSGYSPLHF. CDR3 DNA sequence: TGTGCCAGCAGTCCCGGATCAGGGTATTCACCCCTCCACTTT.

This clone has only a few counts. The rearrangement joins TRBV25-1 to TRBJ1-1; 8 bases align to TRBD1. The CDR3 has 14 amino acids. Germline values: CDR1 MGHDK, CDR2 SYGVNS. V trimming: 4 bases; J trimming: 5 bases; junction bases outside the gene matches: 6. The CDR3 sequence is CASSGTGRGTEAFF. The CDR3 DNA follows: TGTGCCAGCAGTGGGACAGGGAGAGGAACTGAAGCTTTCTTT.

The CDR3 sequence is CSVEGTSYEQYF. DNA for the CDR3: TGCAGCGTTGAAGGGACCTCCTACGAGCAGTACTTC. This rearrangement joins TRBV29-1 to TRBJ2-7; D is ambiguous. The V gene lost 1 base and the J gene lost 0 bases, with 4 bases spanning the gap. From germline, CDR1 is SQVTM and CDR2 ANQGSEA. The CDR3 is 12 residues long.

The gene calls are TRBV5-4 and TRBJ2-3; D not resolved. Germline CDR1 SGHNT, CDR2 YYREEE (reference sequence). This CDR3 comprises 14 residues. Trimming shortened V by 4 bases and J by 2 bases, and 11 bases separated the two germline ends. The CDR3 reads CASSDPGDTDTQYF. For the CDR3, the DNA is TGTGCCAGCAGCGACCCTGGGGACACAGATACGCAGTATTTT. Full variable domain (remainder filled in from reference TRBV5-4 and TRBJ2-3): ETGVTQSPTHLIKTRGQQVTLRCSSQSGHNTVSWYQQALGQGPQFIFQYYREEENGRGNFPPRFSGLQFPNYSSELNVNALELDDSALYLCASSDPGDTDTQYFGPGTRLTVL.

CDR3 residues: CALTVLTEAFF. Here the CDR3 DNA reads TGTGCCTTGACAGTTTTGACTGAAGCTTTCTTT. The gene calls are TRBV30 and TRBJ1-1, with D perhaps matching TRBD1 (5 bases). V was trimmed by 7 bases and J by 5 bases, leaving 11 bases between them. The length of the CDR3 is 11 residues. Germline-derived CDR1 and CDR2 are GTSNPN and SVGIG (reference sequence).

The V gene is TRBV3-1 (or the pseudogene TRBV3-2), the J gene TRBJ1-5; 9 bases align to TRBD1. The CDR3 length is 15 residues. V shed 3 bases, J shed 5 bases, and the junction held 5 bases outside the gene matches. Germline V gives CDR1 LGHDT, CDR2 YNNKEL (reference sequence). Here the CDR3 DNA reads TGTGCCAGCAGCCAGAGCGGGACAGGGCATCAGCCCCAGCATTTT. Its translation: CASSQSGTGHQPQHF.

This clone was counted between two and nine times. Other DNA sequences in the sample encode the same CDR3. This chain links TRBV3-1 (or the pseudogene TRBV3-2) with TRBJ1-3; D ambiguous. The CDR3 contains 15 residues. Germline values: CDR1 LGHDT, CDR2 YNNKEL (reference sequence). V lost 0 bases and J 2 bases, leaving 8 bases between the germline ends. The CDR3 DNA is TGTGCCAGCAGCCAAGATCTTACCCCTGGAAACACCATATATTTT. Translation gives CASSQDLTPGNTIYF.

This sequence joins TRBV7-8 and TRBJ2-5, with 10 bases matching TRBD1. Germline V gives CDR1 SGHVS, CDR2 FQNEAQ. The CDR3 is made up of 14 amino acids. V shed 5 bases, J shed 4 bases, and the junction held 4 bases outside the gene matches. The CDR3 spells CASSRDRGRETQYF. The CDR3 region has the DNA TGTGCCAGCAGCCGGGACAGGGGACGAGAGACCCAGTACTTC.

V is TRBV30 and J is TRBJ1-2, with 7 bases fitting TRBD1. Germline V CDR1 and CDR2: GTSNPN, SVGIG (reference sequence). J was trimmed by 4 bases and V by 1 base; bases with no gene match: 0. The CDR3 is 12 amino acids. The DNA for the CDR3 is TGTGCCTGGAGTGGACAGGGCTATGGCTACACCTTC. Protein sequence: CAWSGQGYGYTF.

This rearrangement joins TRBV5-1 to TRBJ2-3, with TRBD2 matching over 8 bases. This CDR3 region has 17 residues. Germline values: CDR1 SGHRS, CDR2 YFSETQ. The trim removed 0 bases at V and 5 bases at J, leaving 11 bases unmatched. The CDR3 DNA reads as TGCGCCAGCAGCTTGGAAGGGCGAGCGGGAGAGGTAGATACGCAGTATTTT. Encoded protein: CASSLEGRAGEVDTQYF.

The chain joins TRBV25-1 to TRBJ1-6; weak D call: TRBD1 (5 bases). Per germline, CDR1 MGHDK and CDR2 SYGVNS. V shed 0 bases and J shed 7 bases, with 13 bases lying between them. This CDR3 spans 16 amino acids. The CDR3 DNA sequence: TGTGCCAGCAGTGAATATAGAGGGACGGGGAATTCACCCCTCCACTTT. Protein sequence: CASSEYRGTGNSPLHF.